This note documents a single T cell receptor beta chain sequence. This entry comes from a study of blood T cell repertoires in COVID-19. Whole-study context: Acute and convalescent COVID-19 specimens originated in the United States, Italy and Spain. Sources were T cells, B-cell-depleted T cells, or PBMCs; the material itself was cDNA or gDNA.

Only in-frame clones appear in the TCRdb table, and some are missing; sequencing was by immunoSEQ multiplex PCR. The sample carries 250,000 to 400,000 clones, 90% recorded once. The participants were between about 18 and 90 years old and came from some 25 US areas. The study assigned cohorts using participant-reported clinical history. Trimming left V 5 bases short and J 7 bases short, with 11 bases between. Germline loops: CDR1 SGHKS, CDR2 YYEKEE (reference sequence). This CDR3 spans 12 amino acids. The origin of this receptor is a man between 60 and 75 years old who had recovered from COVID-19. The material sequenced was PBMCs or T cells enriched from blood (not recorded which). J is TRBJ2-3 and V is TRBV5-5; D gene unclear. As DNA, the CDR3 is TGTGCCAGCAGTCCCCGGGTTAATACGCAGTATTTT. Amino acids: CASSPRVNTQYF.